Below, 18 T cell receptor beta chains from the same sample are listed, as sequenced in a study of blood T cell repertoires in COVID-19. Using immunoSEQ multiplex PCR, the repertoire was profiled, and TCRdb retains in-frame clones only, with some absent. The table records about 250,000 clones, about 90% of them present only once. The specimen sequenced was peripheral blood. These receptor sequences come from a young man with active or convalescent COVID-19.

In DNA, the CDR3 is TGTGCCAGCAGCTTAGTTCGCGGGCAAGAGACCCAGTACTTC. It encodes CASSLVRGQETQYF. The V call is TRBV11-2, the J call TRBJ2-5; a possible D gene is TRBD2 (5 bases). The CDR3 totals 14 residues. The V end was cut by 1 base, the J end by 2 bases, with 8 bases between. Looked up from germline, CDR1 is SGHAT and CDR2 is FQNNGV.

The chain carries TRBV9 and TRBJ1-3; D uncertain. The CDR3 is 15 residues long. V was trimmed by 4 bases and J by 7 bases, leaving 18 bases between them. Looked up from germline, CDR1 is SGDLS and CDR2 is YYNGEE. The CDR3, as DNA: TGTGCCAGCAGCTACTCTGACTCCTCTTGGAACACCATATATTTT. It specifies CASSYSDSSWNTIYF.

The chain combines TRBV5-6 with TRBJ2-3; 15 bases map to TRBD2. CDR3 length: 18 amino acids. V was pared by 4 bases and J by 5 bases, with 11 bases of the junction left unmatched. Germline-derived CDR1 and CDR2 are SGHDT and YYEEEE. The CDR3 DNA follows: TGTGCCAGCAGCCTCCGGACTAGCGGGGGGGCCGTGTTAGATACGCAGTATTTT. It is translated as CASSLRTSGGAVLDTQYF. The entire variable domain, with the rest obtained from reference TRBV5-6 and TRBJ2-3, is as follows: DAGVTQSPTHLIKTRGQQVTLRCSPKSGHDTVSWYQQALGQGPQFIFQYYEEEERQRGNFPDRFSGHQFPNYSSELNVNALLLGDSALYLCASSLRTSGGAVLDTQYFGPGTRLTVL.

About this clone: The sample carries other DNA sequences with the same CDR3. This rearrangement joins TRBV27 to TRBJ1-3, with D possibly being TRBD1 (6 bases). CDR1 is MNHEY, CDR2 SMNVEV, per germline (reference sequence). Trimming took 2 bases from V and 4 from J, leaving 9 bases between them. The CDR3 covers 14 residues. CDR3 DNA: TGTGCCAGCAGTTTAAGGGGGTCCGGAAACACCATATATTTT. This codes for CASSLRGSGNTIYF.

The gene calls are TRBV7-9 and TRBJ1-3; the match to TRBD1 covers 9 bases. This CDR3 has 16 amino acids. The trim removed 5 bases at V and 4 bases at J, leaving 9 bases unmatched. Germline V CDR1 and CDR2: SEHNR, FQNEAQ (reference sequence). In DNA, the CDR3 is TGTGCCAGCAGCGCCCAACAGGGGGCGACGGGAAACACCATATATTTT. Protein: CASSAQQGATGNTIYF.

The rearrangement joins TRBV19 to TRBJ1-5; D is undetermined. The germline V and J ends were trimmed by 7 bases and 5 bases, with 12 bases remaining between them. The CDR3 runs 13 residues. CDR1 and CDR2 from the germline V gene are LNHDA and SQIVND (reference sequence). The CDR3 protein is CASTYNSDQPQHF. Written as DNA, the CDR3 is TGTGCCAGTACTTATAATTCTGATCAGCCCCAGCATTTT.

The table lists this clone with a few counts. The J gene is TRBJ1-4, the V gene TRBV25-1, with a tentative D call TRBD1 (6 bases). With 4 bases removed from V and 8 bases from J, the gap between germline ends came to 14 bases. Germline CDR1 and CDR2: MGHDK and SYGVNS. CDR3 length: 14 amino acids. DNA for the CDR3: TGTGCCAGCAGTGCCTGGGAGGGGGAGGAAAAACTGTTTTTT. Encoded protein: CASSAWEGEEKLFF.

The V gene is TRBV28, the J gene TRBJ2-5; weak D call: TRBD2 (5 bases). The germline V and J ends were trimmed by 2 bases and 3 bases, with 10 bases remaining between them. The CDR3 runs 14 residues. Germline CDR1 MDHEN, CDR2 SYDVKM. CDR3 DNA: TGTGCCAGCAGTTTAATTGTGGGAGAAGAGACCCAGTACTTC. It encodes CASSLIVGEETQYF.

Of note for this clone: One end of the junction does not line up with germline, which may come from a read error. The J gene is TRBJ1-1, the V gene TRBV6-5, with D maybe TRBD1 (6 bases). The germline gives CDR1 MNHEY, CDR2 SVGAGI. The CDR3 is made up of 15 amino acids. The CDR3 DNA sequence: TGTGCCAGCAGTTATTGGGACAACAGGAACGCTGAAGCTTTCTTT. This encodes CASSYWDNRNAEAFF.

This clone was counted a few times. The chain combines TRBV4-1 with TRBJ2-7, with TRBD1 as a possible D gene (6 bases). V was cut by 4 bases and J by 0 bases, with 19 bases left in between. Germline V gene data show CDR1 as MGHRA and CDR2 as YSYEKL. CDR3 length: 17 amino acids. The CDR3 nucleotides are TGCGCCAGCAGCCTCTTACCCGGGACAAAGAGCTCCTACGAGCAGTACTTC. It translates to CASSLLPGTKSSYEQYF.

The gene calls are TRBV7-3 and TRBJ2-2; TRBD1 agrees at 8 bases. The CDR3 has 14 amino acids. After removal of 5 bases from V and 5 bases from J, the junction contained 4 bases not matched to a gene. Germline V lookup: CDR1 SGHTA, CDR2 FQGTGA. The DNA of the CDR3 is TGTGCCAGCAGCGACCGGACAGGGACCGGGGAGCTGTTTTTT. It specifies CASSDRTGTGELFF.

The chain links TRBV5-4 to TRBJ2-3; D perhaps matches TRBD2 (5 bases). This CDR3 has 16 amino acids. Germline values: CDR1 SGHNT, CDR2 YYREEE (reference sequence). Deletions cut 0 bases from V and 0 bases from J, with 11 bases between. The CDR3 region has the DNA TGTGCCAGCAGCTTGGCCGGACTTGCTAGCACAGATACGCAGTATTTT. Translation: CASSLAGLASTDTQYF.

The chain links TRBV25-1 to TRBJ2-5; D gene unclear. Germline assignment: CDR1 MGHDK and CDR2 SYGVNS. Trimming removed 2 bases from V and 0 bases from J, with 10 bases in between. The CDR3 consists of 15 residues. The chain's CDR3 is CASSESSRYQETQYF. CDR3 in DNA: TGTGCCAGCAGTGAAAGCTCGCGGTACCAAGAGACCCAGTACTTC.

This CDR3 reads CASSPHGLAGRELPFF. The CDR3 DNA is TGTGCCAGCAGCCCACATGGACTAGCGGGGCGAGAACTACCGTTCTTC. The rearrangement uses TRBV7-3 and TRBJ2-1; 12 bases fit TRBD2. Germline-derived CDR1 and CDR2 are SGHTA and FQGTGA. V gave up 5 bases and J gave up 15 bases; unmatched junction bases: 17. This CDR3 is built from 16 residues.

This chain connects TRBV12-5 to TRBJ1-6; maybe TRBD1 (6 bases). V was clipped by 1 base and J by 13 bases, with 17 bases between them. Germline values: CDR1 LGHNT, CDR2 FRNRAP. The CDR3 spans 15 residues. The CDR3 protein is CASGLGQNRALPLHF. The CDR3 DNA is TGTGCTAGTGGTTTGGGACAAAACAGGGCTCTCCCCCTCCACTTT.

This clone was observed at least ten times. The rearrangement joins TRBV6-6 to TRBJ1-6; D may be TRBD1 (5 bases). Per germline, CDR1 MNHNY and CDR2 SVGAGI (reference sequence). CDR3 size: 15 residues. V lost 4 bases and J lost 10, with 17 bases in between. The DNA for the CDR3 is TGTGCCAGCAGTTCCCCGACGGGGGAAGGGTCACCCCTCCACTTT. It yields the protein CASSSPTGEGSPLHF.

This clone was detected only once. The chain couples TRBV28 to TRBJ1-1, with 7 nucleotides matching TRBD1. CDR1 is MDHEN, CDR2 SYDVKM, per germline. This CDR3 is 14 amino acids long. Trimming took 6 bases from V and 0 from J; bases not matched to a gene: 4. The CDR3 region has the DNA TGTGCCAGCAGGACACAGGGGATGAACACTGAAGCTTTCTTT. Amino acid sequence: CASRTQGMNTEAFF.

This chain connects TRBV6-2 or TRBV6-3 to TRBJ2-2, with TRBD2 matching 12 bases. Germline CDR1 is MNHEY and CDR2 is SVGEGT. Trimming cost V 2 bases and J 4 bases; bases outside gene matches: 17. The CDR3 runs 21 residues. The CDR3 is CASSYGGAGLAGRRVTGELFF. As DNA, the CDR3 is TGTGCCAGCAGTTACGGGGGGGCCGGACTAGCGGGAAGGCGTGTCACCGGGGAGCTGTTTTTT.